The 15 T cell receptor beta chains presented below share a single source sample, sequenced in a study of regulatory T cells. The primer mix had 52 TRBV and 13 TRBJ primers. TCRdb's copy holds only in-frame clones and misses some; the assay was immunoSEQ multiplex PCR. The sample has fewer than 20,000 clones; approximately 82% are singletons. For these receptors, no antigen is known. Notes on the study in general: In CD3G-deficient patients, conventional CD4+ T cells were enriched for hydrophobic CDR3 residues at positions 6 and 7.

Sequencing input: conventional CD4+ T cells sorted from blood. The origin of the receptors is a person aged 30-39 years with CD3G deficiency.

This clone was detected only a few times. This chain connects TRBV5-1 to TRBJ1-2; 10 positions agree with TRBD1. J lost 5 bases, V lost 6 bases, and 10 bases had no gene match. The CDR3 runs 15 residues. CDR1 and CDR2 (germline): SGHRS, YFSETQ. The CDR3 DNA reads as TGCGCCAGCACTGAAACACCGGGACAGGGGTATGGCTACACCTTC. Its protein product is CASTETPGQGYGYTF.

This sequence joins TRBV28 and TRBJ1-2; no reliable D call. Trimming cost V 3 bases and J 2 bases, with 4 bases left between them. Germline CDR1 reads MDHEN; CDR2 reads SYDVKM. CDR3 size: 12 residues. CDR3: CASSFPNYGYTF. The CDR3 coding sequence is TGTGCCAGCAGTTTCCCGAACTATGGCTACACCTTC.

Only a few counts were recorded for this clone. V and J are TRBV28 and TRBJ2-3, with 8 positions matching TRBD1. This CDR3 is 14 amino acids long. Trimming at V came to 3 bases and at J to 1 base, leaving 0 bases not matched to a gene. Per germline, CDR1 MDHEN and CDR2 SYDVKM. This CDR3 reads CASSLDRGTDTQYF. CDR3 nucleotide sequence: TGTGCCAGCAGTTTGGACAGGGGCACAGATACGCAGTATTTT.

CDR3 nucleotides: TGTGCCAGCAGAAGGACAGGGGACGAGACCCAGTACTTC. It codes for CASRRTGDETQYF. V gene TRBV7-9 combines with J gene TRBJ2-5, with TRBD1 matching 9 bases. V shed 6 bases, J shed 5 bases, and the junction held 4 bases outside the gene matches. Germline V CDR1 and CDR2: SEHNR, FQNEAQ (reference sequence). The CDR3 length is 13 residues.

By frequency in the sample, this clone is medium-sized. This chain joins TRBV5-1 and TRBJ2-2, with 7 bases that match TRBD1. The CDR3 spans 14 residues. The germline V gene encodes CDR1 SGHRS and CDR2 YFSETQ. The V gene end was trimmed by 5 bases and the J gene end by 0 bases; junction bases not matched to a gene: 1. The CDR3 bases are TGCGCCAGCAGAGACAGGGCGAACACCGGGGAGCTGTTTTTT. Encoded protein: CASRDRANTGELFF.

This chain links TRBV6-1 with TRBJ2-7; D not certain. Trimming stripped 3 bases from V and 2 bases from J, with 5 bases between. This CDR3 comprises 12 residues. CDR1 MNHNS and CDR2 SASEGT come from the germline V gene. CDR3 nucleotide sequence: TGTGCCAGCAGTGACACCGCCTACGAGCAGTACTTC. This gives the protein CASSDTAYEQYF.

This clone was detected a few times. This chain connects TRBV6-1 to TRBJ1-2, with 7 bases lining up with TRBD1. The V gene's germline CDR1 is MNHNS and CDR2 SASEGT. The CDR3 spans 12 residues. The junction had 4 bases not matched to a gene; V was cut back by 10 bases and J by 2 bases. In DNA form, the CDR3 reads TGTGCCACACAGGGGTTCAACTATGGCTACACCTTC. Translation gives CATQGFNYGYTF.

V and J are TRBV18 and TRBJ1-3; weak D call: TRBD1 (5 bases). The germline V gene encodes CDR1 KGHSH and CDR2 LQKENI. The ends were cut back, 3 bases at V and 0 bases at J, with 9 bases in the middle. This CDR3 is built from 15 residues. The CDR3 reads CASSPQGHSGNTIYF. In DNA, the CDR3 is TGTGCCAGCTCACCTCAGGGTCACTCTGGAAACACCATATATTTT.

This clone was detected a few times. V usage is TRBV5-1 and J usage is TRBJ1-2; TRBD1 matches 8 bases. The CDR3 extends over 14 amino acids. J gave up 8 bases and V 1 base, and 7 bases lay outside the gene matches. CDR1 and CDR2 (germline): SGHRS, YFSETQ. This CDR3 reads CASSLSPGGGGYTF. The CDR3 DNA sequence: TGCGCCAGCAGCTTGAGCCCAGGGGGCGGCGGCTACACCTTC.

The J gene is TRBJ2-2, the V gene TRBV6-6; D could derive from TRBD1 or TRBD2 (6 bases each). CDR1 MNHNY and CDR2 SVGAGI come from the germline V gene (reference sequence). Deletions cut 2 bases from V and 6 bases from J, with 10 bases between. This CDR3 has 14 amino acids. The CDR3 loop is CASSYMEGAGELFF. The CDR3 DNA sequence: TGTGCCAGCAGTTACATGGAGGGGGCCGGGGAGCTGTTTTTT.

The CDR3, as DNA: TGTGCCAGCAGCCCTTTCCGGCCGGGGGGCGACCCTAGCACAGATACGCAGTATTTT. Translating it yields CASSPFRPGGDPSTDTQYF. The genes are TRBV27 and TRBJ2-3, with TRBD2 as a possible D gene (7 bases). There are 19 residues in the CDR3. Deletions cut 6 bases from V and 0 bases from J, with 25 bases between. Per the germline V gene, CDR1 is MNHEY and CDR2 is SMNVEV (reference sequence).

CDR3 residues: CASSLLKGRANQPQHF. CDR3 DNA sequence: TGTGCCAGCAGTTTATTAAAGGGGAGGGCAAACCAGCCCCAGCATTTT. The rearrangement joins TRBV28 to TRBJ1-5; TRBD1 might be the D (5 bases). This CDR3 contains 16 residues. Trimming took off 1 base at V and 7 bases at J, with 17 bases between the two ends. Germline assignment: CDR1 MDHEN and CDR2 SYDVKM.

CDR3 sequence: CASRGGDANNEQFF. In DNA form, the CDR3 reads TGCGCCAGCAGAGGGGGCGACGCAAACAATGAGCAGTTCTTC. The chain is built from TRBV5-1 and TRBJ2-1, with TRBD1 matching 7 bases. CDR1 is SGHRS and CDR2 is YFSETQ in the germline V gene. The CDR3 runs to 14 residues. V was clipped by 5 bases and J by 5 bases; unmatched bases: 7.

This chain joins TRBV11-2 and TRBJ2-3; the D is unclear. The CDR3 length is 14 residues. CDR1 is SGHAT and CDR2 is FQNNGV in the germline V gene. V was cut by 1 base and J by 5 bases, with 10 bases left in between. The CDR3 loop is CASSLVGALDTQYF. In nucleotides, the CDR3 is TGTGCCAGCAGCTTAGTTGGTGCACTAGATACGCAGTATTTT.

This chain uses TRBV5-1 with TRBJ2-3; tentative D call: TRBD2 (5 bases). Between the trimmed V and J ends, which lost 1 base and 5 bases, there was a span of 11 bases. This CDR3 has 14 residues. Germline-derived CDR1 and CDR2 are SGHRS and YFSETQ. The CDR3: CASSLTSHKDTQYF. The DNA for the CDR3 is TGCGCCAGCAGCTTGACTAGTCACAAAGATACGCAGTATTTT.